Below are 21 T cell receptor beta chains sequenced from a single sample in a study of spatial heterogeneity in lung cancer. TCRdb used MiXCR to reprocess the 5' RACE reads, holding one entry per CDR3 protein. The sample contains about 94,000 distinct CDR3 sequences, roughly a fifth of which appear only once. Time point given: blood at routine non-recurrence follow-up after resection. Source: PBMCs, taken at follow-up. These receptors all stem from a male donor with early-stage non-small cell lung cancer.

V usage is TRBV7-9 and J usage is TRBJ2-7, with D maybe TRBD2 (6 bases). There are 16 residues in the CDR3. With 1 base removed from V and 6 bases from J, the gap between germline ends came to 19 bases. Germline CDR1 SEHNR, CDR2 FQNEAQ (reference sequence). In nucleotides, the CDR3 is TGTGCCAGCAGCTTAGTACCCCGGGGCGCCGGGGGCGAGCAGTACTTC. This translates into CASSLVPRGAGGEQYF.

CDR3 region: CSVCSHRACNSPLHF. CDR3 bases: TGCAGTGTTTGCTCTCACAGGGCCTGTAATTCACCCCTCCACTTT. This chain links TRBV20-1 with TRBJ1-6, with D perhaps TRBD1 (6 bases). The germline gives CDR1 DFQATT, CDR2 SNEGSKA (reference sequence). V dropped 7 bases and J dropped 6 bases, with 19 bases sitting between them. The CDR3 is made up of 15 amino acids.

The count of this clonotype is one. This chain joins TRBV7-2 and TRBJ2-1, with 11 bases fitting TRBD2. CDR3 size: 15 residues. Germline CDR1 SGHTA, CDR2 FQGNSA. The trim removed 5 bases at V and 5 bases at J, leaving 5 bases unmatched. CDR3 nucleotides: TGTGCCAGCAGCCCACAGACTAGCGGGAACAATGAGCAGTTCTTC. This sequence encodes CASSPQTSGNNEQFF.

This clonotype appeared a few times. The rearrangement links TRBV20-1 to TRBJ2-1; 8 positions agree with TRBD1. CDR3 length: 16 residues. The junction had 9 bases not matched to a gene; V was cut back by 5 bases and J by 0 bases. The germline gives CDR1 DFQATT, CDR2 SNEGSKA (reference sequence). The CDR3: CSALTGGSSSYNEQFF. CDR3 bases: TGCAGTGCTCTTACAGGGGGGTCCAGCTCCTACAATGAGCAGTTCTTC.

This clonotype has more than one count but fewer than ten. CDR3 protein: CASSSVWTGAYNEQFF. CDR3 DNA: TGTGCCAGCAGCTCTGTATGGACAGGTGCCTACAATGAGCAGTTCTTC. This chain connects TRBV7-8 to TRBJ2-1; TRBD1 matches 7 bases. This CDR3 has 16 residues. V lost 4 bases, J lost 2 bases, and 8 bases stayed unmatched. Germline V CDR1 and CDR2: SGHVS, FQNEAQ.

CDR3 in amino acids: CASSLRQGARTDTQYF. CDR3 nucleotide sequence: TGCGCCAGCAGCCTGCGACAGGGGGCGCGCACAGATACGCAGTATTTT. The chain carries TRBV5-1 and TRBJ2-3, with 10 positions matching TRBD1. The CDR3 is 16 residues long. In germline, CDR1 is SGHRS, CDR2 YFSETQ. With V trimmed by 4 bases and J by 1 base, 6 bases remained unmatched.

The chain combines TRBV12-3 or TRBV12-4 with TRBJ1-2; 7 positions match TRBD1. CDR3 length: 13 amino acids. V shed 4 bases and J 5 bases; nucleotides not matched to a gene: 4. For the CDR3, the DNA is TGTGCCAGCAGTTCCGGGACAGATTATGGCTACACCTTC. Protein sequence: CASSSGTDYGYTF.

The rearrangement links TRBV2 to TRBJ2-3, with D possibly TRBD2 on 6 matching bases. The CDR3 has 15 residues. In germline, CDR1 is SNHLY, CDR2 FYNNEI. The V gene lost 7 bases and the J gene lost 4 bases, with 18 bases spanning the gap. CDR3 nucleotides: TGTGCCAGCAACCAGCGCGGGGCCGGGTCAGATACGCAGTATTTT. As protein: CASNQRGAGSDTQYF.

This clonotype was recorded many times. The chain carries TRBV30 and TRBJ1-2; the match to TRBD1 covers 8 bases. The CDR3 contains 14 residues. With V trimmed by 0 bases and J by 8 bases, 8 bases remained unmatched. The germline CDR1 and CDR2 sequences are GTSNPN and SVGIG (reference sequence). The CDR3 region is CAWSVERTGKGYTF. The CDR3 region has the DNA TGTGCCTGGAGTGTAGAGAGGACAGGGAAAGGCTACACCTTC.

This clonotype has a handful of counts. The V call is TRBV7-9, the J call TRBJ1-3; 7 nucleotides match TRBD1. V gave up 5 bases and J gave up 3 bases; unmatched junction bases: 7. The CDR3 contains 15 residues. Germline V gene lookup returns CDR1 SEHNR and CDR2 FQNEAQ (reference sequence). The CDR3: CASSDQGVLGNTIYF. CDR3 DNA sequence: TGTGCCAGCAGCGACCAGGGGGTGCTTGGAAACACCATATATTTT.

This clonotype was recorded a few times. The chain links TRBV2 to TRBJ2-3, with unresolved D. Per the germline V gene, CDR1 is SNHLY and CDR2 is FYNNEI. The CDR3 has 12 amino acids. Trimming removed 6 bases at V and 6 bases at J, with 10 bases between. The CDR3 here is CASRNLGDTQYF. Here the CDR3 DNA reads TGTGCCAGCAGAAATTTAGGCGATACGCAGTATTTT.

The chain carries TRBV5-1 and TRBJ2-3, with 10 positions matching TRBD1. V shed 4 bases, J shed 4 bases, and the junction held 6 bases outside the gene matches. Germline V gene data show CDR1 as SGHRS and CDR2 as YFSETQ. The CDR3 loop spans 15 amino acids. The CDR3 spells CASSPGTGVPDTQYF. The DNA for the CDR3 is TGCGCCAGCAGCCCTGGGACAGGGGTTCCAGATACGCAGTATTTT. The complete variable domain, with remaining parts taken from reference TRBV5-1 and TRBJ2-3, reads KAGVTQTPRYLIKTRGQQVTLSCSPISGHRSVSWYQQTPGQGLQFLFEYFSETQRNKGNFPGRFSGRQFSNSRSEMNVSTLELGDSALYLCASSPGTGVPDTQYFGPGTRLTVL.

This clonotype occurred many times. The chain employs TRBV18 and TRBJ2-1; 7 bases line up with TRBD1. Germline V gene lookup returns CDR1 KGHSH and CDR2 LQKENI. The CDR3 runs 14 residues. V gave up 4 bases and J gave up 5 bases; unmatched junction bases: 5. For the CDR3, the DNA is TGTGCCAGCTCACTATCGACAGGGAACAATGAGCAGTTCTTC. Protein product: CASSLSTGNNEQFF.

The V gene is TRBV5-4, the J gene TRBJ2-2, with TRBD1 matching 9 bases. The CDR3 is 15 residues long. Germline CDR1 and CDR2: SGHNT and YYREEE (reference sequence). V shed 4 bases, J shed 4 bases, and the junction held 5 bases outside the gene matches. The CDR3 sequence is CASSKKTGGTGELFF. The CDR3 DNA reads as TGTGCCAGCAGCAAGAAGACAGGGGGCACCGGGGAGCTGTTTTTT.

The genes are TRBV30 and TRBJ1-6; unclear D gene. This CDR3 spans 13 amino acids. Germline V gene lookup returns CDR1 GTSNPN and CDR2 SVGIG (reference sequence). The V and J ends lost 4 bases and 5 bases respectively, with 9 bases between them. DNA for the CDR3: TGTGCCTGGACCCGGGGAGATAATTCACCCCTCCACTTT. Translation: CAWTRGDNSPLHF.

This chain's CDR3 is CASSPGGRLEQYF. Written as DNA, the CDR3 is TGTGCCAGCAGCCCGGGGGGTCGCCTCGAGCAGTACTTC. The rearrangement joins TRBV7-8 to TRBJ2-7; 7 bases fit TRBD2. Per the germline V gene, CDR1 is SGHVS and CDR2 is FQNEAQ. With V trimmed by 5 bases and J by 6 bases, 7 bases remained unmatched. This CDR3 comprises 13 residues.

This chain connects TRBV10-3 to TRBJ2-1; 9 nucleotides line up with TRBD2. Trimming at V came to 1 base and at J to 0 bases, leaving 1 base not matched to a gene. CDR1 is ENHRY, CDR2 SYGVKD, per germline. The CDR3 runs 16 residues. The CDR3 DNA reads as TGTGCCATCAGTGAGTTTAGCGGGAGCTCCTACAATGAGCAGTTCTTC. Its translation: CAISEFSGSSYNEQFF.

At least ten counts were recorded for this clonotype. The chain links TRBV6-5 to TRBJ2-1, with 7 bases aligning to TRBD2. This CDR3 has 13 amino acids. With V trimmed by 4 bases and J by 13 bases, 10 bases remained unmatched. The germline V gene encodes CDR1 MNHEY and CDR2 SVGAGI. CDR3 region: CASSFLGSGIQFF. The CDR3, as DNA: TGTGCCAGCAGTTTCCTCGGAAGCGGGATCCAGTTCTTC.

This clonotype has a handful of counts. The chain couples TRBV7-2 to TRBJ2-1; 8 bases align to TRBD2. V trimming: 1 base; J trimming: 1 base; junction bases outside the gene matches: 6. Germline loops: CDR1 SGHTA, CDR2 FQGNSA. This CDR3 region has 17 residues. This CDR3 is CASSLDRTSRSYNEQFF. In DNA form, the CDR3 reads TGTGCCAGCAGCTTAGACAGGACTAGCAGGTCCTACAATGAGCAGTTCTTC.

Only a few counts were recorded for this clonotype. The gene calls are TRBV20-1 and TRBJ2-3, with D possibly matching TRBD2 (6 bases). This CDR3 is built from 16 residues. Germline V gene data show CDR1 as DFQATT and CDR2 as SNEGSKA (reference sequence). V was cut by 3 bases and J by 4 bases, with 20 bases left in between. Written as DNA, the CDR3 is TGCAGTGCTAGTCCTATTAGCGGCGAAGTGCCAGATACGCAGTATTTT. This gives the protein CSASPISGEVPDTQYF.

The chain combines TRBV7-6 with TRBJ1-4, with D perhaps TRBD1 (5 bases). Germline V gene lookup returns CDR1 SGHVS and CDR2 FNYEAQ. CDR3 length equals 15 residues. V was shortened by 3 bases and J by 5 bases, with 13 bases between the two germline ends. DNA for the CDR3: TGTGCCAGCAGCTTGGGTACAGGAGTCAATGAAAAACTGTTTTTT. As protein: CASSLGTGVNEKLFF.